This T cell receptor (beta chain) was recovered during a study of radiation and T cells in renal cell carcinoma. Whole-study results and caveats: Pretreatment tumor biopsies were lacking, so baseline clonotypes are unknown.

Between the trimmed V and J ends, which lost 6 bases and 2 bases, there was a span of 16 bases. Germline CDR1 reads MNHEY; CDR2 reads SVGAGI. CDR3 length: 15 amino acids. Comment on this clone: Its antigen is as yet unknown.

TCRdb's copy holds only in-frame clones and misses some; the assay was immunoSEQ multiplex PCR. The sample carries tens of thousands of clones, roughly 78% recorded once. Time point defined: blood 2 weeks post-SBRT. The treatment here: 15 Gy SBRT to primary tumor, nephrectomy 4 weeks later. This sample comprised blood, obtained from a patient whose treatment included radiotherapy and nephrectomy. The sequence was obtained from a woman aged 65 to 85 with renal cell carcinoma. The rearrangement links TRBV6-5 to TRBJ2-5, with a tentative D call TRBD2 (7 bases). The chain's CDR3 is CASRALGGRQETQYF. CDR3 nucleotides: TGTGCCAGCAGAGCCCTCGGGGGGCGACAAGAGACCCAGTACTTC.